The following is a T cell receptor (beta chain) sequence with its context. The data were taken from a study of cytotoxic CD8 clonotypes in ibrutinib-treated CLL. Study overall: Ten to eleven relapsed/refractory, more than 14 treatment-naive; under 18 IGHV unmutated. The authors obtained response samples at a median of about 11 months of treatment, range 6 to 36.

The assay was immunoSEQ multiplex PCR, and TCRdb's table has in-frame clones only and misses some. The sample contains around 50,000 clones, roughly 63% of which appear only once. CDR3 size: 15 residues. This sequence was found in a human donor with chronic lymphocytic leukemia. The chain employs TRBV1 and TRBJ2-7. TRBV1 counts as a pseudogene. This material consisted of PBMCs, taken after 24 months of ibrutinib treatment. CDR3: CTSSPPGQVNCEQYF. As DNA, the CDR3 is TGCACCAGCAGCCCCCCGGGCCAGGTTAACTGCGAGCAGTACTTC.